One sample yielded the 16 T cell receptor beta chains listed below, sequenced in a study of T cell responses to AZD1222 COVID-19 vaccine. Produced via immunoSEQ multiplex PCR; TCRdb's table is partial and in-frame only. The sample contains 80,000 to 100,000 clones, around 89% of which appear only once. This sample comprised peripheral blood, obtained 28 days after the second AZD1222 dose. The receptors stem from an adult who received the AZD1222 COVID-19 vaccine.

As regards this clone: At the DNA level, this CDR3 is encoded by other sequences in the same sample as well. This chain links TRBV20-1 with TRBJ1-2; D is perhaps TRBD1 (6 bases). Trimming stripped 3 bases from V and 5 bases from J, with 7 bases between. This CDR3 is 11 amino acids long. Germline CDR1 DFQATT, CDR2 SNEGSKA (reference sequence). CDR3 DNA: TGCAGTGCTAGGGGGACATATGGCTACACCTTC. As protein: CSARGTYGYTF.

The chain has TRBV10-2 and TRBJ1-1, with no clear D. The V end was cut by 0 bases, the J end by 3 bases, with 11 bases between. The CDR3 sequence is 15 residues long. Germline CDR1 is WSHSY and CDR2 is SAAADI. CDR3 DNA sequence: TGCGCCAGCAGTGAGTCGAGGGCAGCCGACACTGAAGCTTTCTTT. Translating it yields CASSESRAADTEAFF.

This chain joins TRBV27 and TRBJ2-1; 12 positions agree with TRBD2. The junction had 4 bases not matched to a gene; V was cut back by 5 bases and J by 5 bases. The CDR3 is made up of 15 amino acids. Looked up from germline, CDR1 is MNHEY and CDR2 is SMNVEV (reference sequence). CDR3: CASSPRTSGDNEQFF. In DNA form, the CDR3 reads TGTGCCAGCAGTCCTAGGACTAGCGGGGACAATGAGCAGTTCTTC.

This clone came up once. The chain carries TRBV7-9 and TRBJ2-4, with D possibly called TRBD1 or TRBD2 (5 bases each). CDR3 size: 15 residues. V was pared by 5 bases and J by 5 bases, with 16 bases between. The germline CDR1 and CDR2 sequences are SEHNR and FQNEAQ (reference sequence). The CDR3 coding sequence is TGTGCCAGCAGCCCCCGAGGGACCCACCAAAACATTCAGTACTTC. It is translated as CASSPRGTHQNIQYF. Based on the CDR3 plus reference TRBV7-9 and TRBJ2-4, the full variable domain is DTGVSQNPRHKITKRGQNVTFRCDPISEHNRLYWYRQTLGQGPEFLTYFQNEAQLEKSRLLSDRFSAERPKGSFSTLEIQRTEQGDSAMYLCASSPRGTHQNIQYFGAGTRLSVL.

The rearrangement uses TRBV6-1 and TRBJ2-3, with D maybe TRBD2 (6 bases). CDR3 length: 15 residues. Per the germline V gene, CDR1 is MNHNS and CDR2 is SASEGT. Trimming cost V 2 bases and J 2 bases, with 11 bases left between them. CDR3 loop: CASSELSGHTDTQYF. DNA of the CDR3: TGTGCCAGCAGTGAACTAAGCGGGCACACAGATACGCAGTATTTT.

This clone was picked up a small number of times. The chain couples TRBV7-9 to TRBJ1-1; no clear D gene. This CDR3 region has 13 residues. Germline V CDR1 and CDR2: SEHNR, FQNEAQ (reference sequence). V was cut by 1 base and J by 7 bases, with 10 bases left in between. CDR3 nucleotide sequence: TGTGCCAGCAGCTTAGGCTCGCTGGATGAAGCTTTCTTT. Translating gives CASSLGSLDEAFF.

The chain combines TRBV19 with TRBJ1-2, with 9 bases lining up with TRBD1. After removal of 7 bases from V and 0 bases from J, the junction contained 9 bases not matched to a gene. Germline CDR1 reads LNHDA; CDR2 reads SQIVND (reference sequence). This CDR3 contains 16 residues. CDR3 DNA: TGTGCCAGTAACTCTGGACAGGGGCAAACTAACTATGGCTACACCTTC. The encoded protein is CASNSGQGQTNYGYTF.

The rearrangement uses TRBV6-5 and TRBJ2-2; D tentatively reads TRBD1 or TRBD2 (5 bases each). Germline CDR1 MNHEY, CDR2 SVGAGI. The CDR3 has 15 residues. With 7 bases removed from V and 3 bases from J, the gap between germline ends came to 15 bases. CDR3 DNA sequence: TGTGCCAGCACGAGTGGGGGATCGGACACCGGGGAGCTGTTTTTT. Its translation is CASTSGGSDTGELFF.

The sample holds one count of this clone. The J gene is TRBJ1-2, the V gene TRBV19, with 8 positions matching TRBD1. The V gene's germline CDR1 is LNHDA and CDR2 SQIVND (reference sequence). The CDR3 is 13 residues long. Trimming cost V 8 bases and J 3 bases; bases outside gene matches: 5. The CDR3 bases are TGTGCCAGTTACCCAGGGGGCGACTATGGCTACACCTTC. This encodes CASYPGGDYGYTF.

The chain joins TRBV6-6 to TRBJ2-3; 10 bases align to TRBD2. J gave up 5 bases and V 0 bases, and 2 bases lay outside the gene matches. The CDR3 has 15 residues. The germline V gene has CDR1 MNHNY and CDR2 SVGAGI (reference sequence). The CDR3 loop is CASSYSIAGGDTQYF. CDR3 nucleotides: TGTGCCAGCAGTTACTCGATAGCGGGGGGAGATACGCAGTATTTT.

The V call is TRBV7-2, the J call TRBJ2-7; D gene uncertain. The CDR3 is 14 residues long. V lost 2 bases to trimming and J lost 2 bases, with 10 bases between them. Germline V lookup: CDR1 SGHTA, CDR2 FQGNSA. The CDR3 sequence: CASSLLVGAYEQYF. For the CDR3, the DNA is TGTGCCAGCAGCTTACTAGTTGGGGCCTACGAGCAGTACTTC.

The V call is TRBV4-3, the J call TRBJ2-7; no reliable D call. This CDR3 spans 13 amino acids. The V end was cut by 0 bases, the J end by 9 bases, with 12 bases between. Germline V gene lookup returns CDR1 LGHNA and CDR2 YSLEER. The CDR3 sequence is CASSQDTREVQYF. The CDR3 nucleotides read TGCGCCAGCAGCCAAGATACAAGAGAGGTGCAGTACTTC.

The sample holds a few counts of this clone. The chain uses TRBV2 and TRBJ1-5; D not resolved. Germline CDR1 reads SNHLY; CDR2 reads FYNNEI. This CDR3 region has 17 residues. With 4 bases removed from V and 0 bases from J, the gap between germline ends came to 16 bases. The CDR3 nucleotides are TGTGCCAGCAGTGTAGGTAGGGTCTCCAATAGCAATCAGCCCCAGCATTTT. It codes for CASSVGRVSNSNQPQHF.

The J gene is TRBJ1-4, the V gene TRBV7-9; no clear D. The CDR3 totals 15 residues. In germline, CDR1 is SEHNR, CDR2 FQNEAQ (reference sequence). V was trimmed by 2 bases and J by 8 bases, leaving 15 bases between them. The CDR3 reads CASSLLALNREKLFF. CDR3 sequence (DNA): TGTGCCAGCAGCTTATTGGCCTTGAATCGCGAAAAACTGTTTTTT.

This chain joins TRBV7-3 and TRBJ2-5; D call uncertain. V was shortened by 5 bases and J by 0 bases, with 10 bases between the two germline ends. The germline V gene encodes CDR1 SGHTA and CDR2 FQGTGA. The CDR3 loop spans 14 amino acids. Here the CDR3 reads CASSPNPYQETQYF. CDR3 nucleotides: TGTGCCAGCAGCCCAAACCCCTACCAAGAGACCCAGTACTTC.

The chain recombines TRBV11-2 with TRBJ2-6, with D maybe TRBD1 (6 bases). V shed 4 bases and J shed 9 bases, with 13 bases lying between them. Germline V gene data show CDR1 as SGHAT and CDR2 as FQNNGV. The CDR3 loop spans 14 amino acids. The CDR3 sequence is CASSSYRAVNVLTF. In DNA form, the CDR3 reads TGTGCCAGCAGCTCCTACAGGGCGGTCAACGTCCTGACTTTC.